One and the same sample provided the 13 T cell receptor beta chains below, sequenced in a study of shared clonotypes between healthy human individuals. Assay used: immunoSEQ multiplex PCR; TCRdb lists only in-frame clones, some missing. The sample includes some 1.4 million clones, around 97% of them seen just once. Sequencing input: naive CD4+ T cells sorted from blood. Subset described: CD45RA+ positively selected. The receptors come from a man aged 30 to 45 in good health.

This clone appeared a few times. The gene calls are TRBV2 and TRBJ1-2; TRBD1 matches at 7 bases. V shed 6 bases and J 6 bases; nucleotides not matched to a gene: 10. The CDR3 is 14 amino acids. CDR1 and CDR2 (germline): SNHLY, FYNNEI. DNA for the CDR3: TGTGCCAGCAGGGAATTTCGACAGGGTGATGGCTACACCTTC. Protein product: CASREFRQGDGYTF.

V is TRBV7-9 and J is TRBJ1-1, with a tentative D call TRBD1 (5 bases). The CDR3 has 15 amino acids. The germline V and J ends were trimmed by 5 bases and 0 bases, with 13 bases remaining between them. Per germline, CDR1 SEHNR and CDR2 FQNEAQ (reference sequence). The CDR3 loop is CASSSLGRVNTEAFF. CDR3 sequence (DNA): TGTGCCAGCAGCAGCCTGGGACGGGTGAACACTGAAGCTTTCTTT.

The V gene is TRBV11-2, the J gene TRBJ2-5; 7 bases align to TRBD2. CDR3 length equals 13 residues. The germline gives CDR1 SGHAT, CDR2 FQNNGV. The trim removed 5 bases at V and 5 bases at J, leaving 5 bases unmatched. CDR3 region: CASSPRGGETQYF. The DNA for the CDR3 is TGTGCCAGCAGCCCGAGGGGAGGGGAGACCCAGTACTTC.

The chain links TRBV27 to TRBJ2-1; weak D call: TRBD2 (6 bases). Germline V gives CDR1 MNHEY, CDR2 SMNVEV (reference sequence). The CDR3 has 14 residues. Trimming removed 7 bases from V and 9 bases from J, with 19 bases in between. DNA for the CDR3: TGTGCCAGCACCCTGACTAGTTTGTCGGGTGAGCAGTTCTTC. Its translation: CASTLTSLSGEQFF.

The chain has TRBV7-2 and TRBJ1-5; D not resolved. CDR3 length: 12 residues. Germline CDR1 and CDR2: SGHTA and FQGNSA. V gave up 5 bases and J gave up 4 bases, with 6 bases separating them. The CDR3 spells CASSALNQPQHF. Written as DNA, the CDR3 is TGTGCCAGCAGCGCACTTAATCAGCCCCAGCATTTT.

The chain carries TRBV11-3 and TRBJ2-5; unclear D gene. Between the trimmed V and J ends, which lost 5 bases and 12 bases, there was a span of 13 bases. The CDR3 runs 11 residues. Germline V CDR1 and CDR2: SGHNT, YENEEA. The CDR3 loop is CASSNGRAEYF. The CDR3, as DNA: TGTGCCAGCAGCAACGGACGGGCGGAGTACTTC. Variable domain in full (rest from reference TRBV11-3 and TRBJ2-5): EAGVVQSPRYKIIEKKQPVAFWCNPISGHNTLYWYLQNLGQGPELLIRYENEEAVDDSQLPKDRFSAERLKGVDSTLKIQPAELGDSAVYLCASSNGRAEYFGPGTRLLVL.

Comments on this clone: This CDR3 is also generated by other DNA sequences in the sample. CDR3 in amino acids: CASSLAPGSTDTQYF. In DNA form, the CDR3 reads TGTGCCAGCAGCTTAGCACCGGGTAGCACAGATACGCAGTATTTT. The gene calls are TRBV7-2 and TRBJ2-3, with D hard to call. Trimming stripped 0 bases from V and 0 bases from J, with 7 bases between. Per germline, CDR1 SGHTA and CDR2 FQGNSA. CDR3 length: 15 amino acids.

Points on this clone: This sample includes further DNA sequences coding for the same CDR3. Here the CDR3 DNA reads TGTGCCAGCAGCCGCGGACAGGGGGCTTACGAGCAGTACTTC. It translates to CASSRGQGAYEQYF. The chain is built from TRBV27 and TRBJ2-7; 11 nucleotides align to TRBD1. This CDR3 contains 14 residues. Trimming took 6 bases from V and 4 from J; bases not matched to a gene: 5. Germline loops: CDR1 MNHEY, CDR2 SMNVEV (reference sequence).

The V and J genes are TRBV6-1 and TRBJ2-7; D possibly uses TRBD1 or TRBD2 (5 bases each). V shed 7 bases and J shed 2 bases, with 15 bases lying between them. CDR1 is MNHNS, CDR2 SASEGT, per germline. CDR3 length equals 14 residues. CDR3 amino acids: CASTPGTGTYEQYF. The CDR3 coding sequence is TGTGCCAGCACCCCGGGGACGGGCACCTACGAGCAGTACTTC.

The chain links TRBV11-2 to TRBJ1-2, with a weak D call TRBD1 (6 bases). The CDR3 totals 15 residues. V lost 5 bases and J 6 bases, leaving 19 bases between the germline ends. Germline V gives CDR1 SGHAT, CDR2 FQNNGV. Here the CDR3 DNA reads TGTGCCAGCAGCCCTCGCCCACAGGGTTGGGATGGCTACACCTTC. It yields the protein CASSPRPQGWDGYTF.

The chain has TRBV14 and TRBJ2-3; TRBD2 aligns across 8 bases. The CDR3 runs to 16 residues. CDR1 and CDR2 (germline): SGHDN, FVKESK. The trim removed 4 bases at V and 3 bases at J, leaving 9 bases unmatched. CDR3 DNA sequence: TGTGCCAGCAGCCCACTGCGGGAGGTTTGGACAGATACGCAGTATTTT. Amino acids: CASSPLREVWTDTQYF.

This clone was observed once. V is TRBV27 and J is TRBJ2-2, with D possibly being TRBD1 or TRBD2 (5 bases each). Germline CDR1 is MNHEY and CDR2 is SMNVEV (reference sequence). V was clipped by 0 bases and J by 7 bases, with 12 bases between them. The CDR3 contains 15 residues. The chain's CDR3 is CASSLSGRRGGELFF. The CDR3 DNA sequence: TGTGCCAGCAGTTTATCGGGACGTCGGGGCGGGGAGCTGTTTTTT.

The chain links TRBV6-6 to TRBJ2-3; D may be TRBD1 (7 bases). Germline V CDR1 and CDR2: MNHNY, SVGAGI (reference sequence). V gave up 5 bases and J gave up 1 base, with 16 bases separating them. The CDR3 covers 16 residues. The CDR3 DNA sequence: TGTGCCAGCAGTACCCTAGGGGGCGGGGGCACAGATACGCAGTATTTT. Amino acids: CASSTLGGGGTDTQYF.